Following are 25 T cell receptor beta chains from one sample sequenced in a study of human T cells and chemical hapten exposure. Time point defined: patch test 2, 6 weeks after DPC sensitization. Treatment meaning: therapeutic diphenylcyclopropenone sensitization with weekly scalp DPC. TCRdb fed the RACE reads into MiXCR, producing one record per CDR3 protein. The sample holds more than 90,000 distinct CDR3 sequences; roughly an eighth are singletons and the top ten take more than 3%. Sequencing was performed on whole blood, taken in connection with sensitization to the hapten diphenylcyclopropenone (DPC). These receptor sequences come from a woman in her thirties or forties with alopecia areata. Some clones in this sample may be carry-over from other donors' samples.

In this sample, this clonotype turned up a few times. The J gene is TRBJ2-7, the V gene TRBV7-2; D is unclear. The CDR3 covers 13 residues. Between the trimmed V and J ends, which lost 3 bases and 4 bases, there was a span of 10 bases. Germline V lookup: CDR1 SGHTA, CDR2 FQGNSA. The CDR3 DNA reads TGTGCCAGCAGCTTTCAATCAACATACGAGCAGTACTTC. Translating it yields CASSFQSTYEQYF.

The gene calls are TRBV6-5 and TRBJ1-5, with a tentative D call TRBD1 (5 bases). The germline V and J ends were trimmed by 6 bases and 3 bases, with 9 bases remaining between them. This CDR3 comprises 13 residues. Germline V lookup: CDR1 MNHEY, CDR2 SVGAGI. The CDR3 region is CASSDRVNQPQHF. For the CDR3, the DNA is TGTGCCAGCAGCGACAGAGTCAATCAGCCCCAGCATTTT.

This clonotype was found a few times. V and J are TRBV3-1 and TRBJ2-1, with D possibly matching TRBD2 (8 bases). V was pared by 6 bases and J by 7 bases, with 19 bases between. This CDR3 has 15 amino acids. Germline CDR1 and CDR2: LGHDT and YNNKEL (reference sequence). CDR3 sequence reads: CASSPRTSRGNEQFF. CDR3 bases: TGTGCCAGCAGTCCAAGGACTAGCAGGGGGAATGAGCAGTTCTTC.

This clonotype was observed a few times. The V call is TRBV29-1, the J call TRBJ1-1; 7 positions agree with TRBD1. The CDR3 is made up of 13 amino acids. Trimming took 6 bases from V and 9 from J; bases not matched to a gene: 13. The germline V gene encodes CDR1 SQVTM and CDR2 ANQGSEA. As DNA, the CDR3 is TGCAGCGTCCCTGGGCCCGACAGGGATAAAGCTTTCTTT. Translation gives CSVPGPDRDKAFF. The variable domain in full, completed from reference TRBV29-1 and TRBJ1-1, reads SAVISQKPSRDICQRGTSLTIQCQVDSQVTMMFWYRQQPGQSLTLIATANQGSEATYESGFVIDKFPISRPNLTFSTLTVSNMSPEDSSIYLCSVPGPDRDKAFFGQGTRLTVV.

The V call is TRBV3-1, the J call TRBJ1-1; a possible D gene is TRBD1 (5 bases). Trimming shortened V by 6 bases and J by 0 bases, and 11 bases separated the two germline ends. The germline gives CDR1 LGHDT, CDR2 YNNKEL (reference sequence). This CDR3 region has 14 residues. CDR3: CASSTGNLNTEAFF. For the CDR3, the DNA is TGTGCCAGCAGTACAGGTAACCTGAACACTGAAGCTTTCTTT.

V and J are TRBV6-2 or TRBV6-3 and TRBJ2-6; D is possibly TRBD1 (5 bases). The CDR3 length is 14 residues. Germline CDR1 is MNHEY and CDR2 is SVGEGT. V was clipped by 7 bases and J by 2 bases, with 9 bases between them. CDR3 DNA: TGTGCCAGCACGCAACAGGCTGGGGCCAACGTCCTGACTTTC. Protein: CASTQQAGANVLTF.

In this sample, this clonotype turned up a few times. V gene TRBV28 combines with J gene TRBJ1-5; D is undetermined. CDR1 is MDHEN, CDR2 SYDVKM, per germline. Trimming took off 7 bases at V and 5 bases at J, with 9 bases between the two ends. The CDR3 has 12 amino acids. The CDR3 DNA is TGTGCCAGCACTCCACCAGATCAGCCCCAGCATTTT. Protein product: CASTPPDQPQHF. Based on the CDR3 plus reference TRBV28 and TRBJ1-5, the full variable domain is DVKVTQSSRYLVKRTGEKVFLECVQDMDHENMFWYRQDPGLGLRLIYFSYDVKMKEKGDIPEGYSVSREKKERFSLILESASTNQTSMYLCASTPPDQPQHFGDGTRLSIL.

This clonotype came up many times. CDR3 in amino acids: CASSFPAGDPLRETQYF. The CDR3 nucleotides read TGTGCCAGCAGCTTTCCTGCGGGCGACCCGCTCCGAGAGACCCAGTACTTC. The rearrangement links TRBV7-6 to TRBJ2-5; TRBD2 is a possible D gene (5 bases). CDR3 length: 17 residues. V gave up 3 bases and J gave up 4 bases, with 21 bases separating them. Germline lookup yields CDR1 SGHVS and CDR2 FNYEAQ.

The chain couples TRBV6-5 to TRBJ2-1; 9 bases align to TRBD1. The length of the CDR3 is 13 residues. Germline V lookup: CDR1 MNHEY, CDR2 SVGAGI. The junction had 3 bases not matched to a gene; V was cut back by 2 bases and J by 10 bases. CDR3 in DNA: TGTGCCAGCAGTTACGGGACAGGGAGGGAGCAGTTCTTC. Translated: CASSYGTGREQFF.

This clonotype is a singleton in its sample. This may stem from a read error, because a much larger clone lies one nucleotide away. This chain connects TRBV5-5 to TRBJ1-4; no clear D. CDR3 length equals 13 residues. Germline V gives CDR1 SGHKS, CDR2 YYEKEE (reference sequence). Trimming shortened V by 4 bases and J by 8 bases, and 12 bases separated the two germline ends. CDR3 nucleotides: TGTGCCAGCAGCCCGACGGGAGGGGAAAAACTGTTTTTT. Protein: CASSPTGGEKLFF. Full variable domain (rest looked up from reference TRBV5-5 and TRBJ1-4): DAGVTQSPTHLIKTRGQQVTLRCSPISGHKSVSWYQQVLGQGPQFIFQYYEKEERGRGNFPDRFSARQFPNYSSELNVNALLLGDSALYLCASSPTGGEKLFFGSGTQLSVL.

In regard to this clonotype: A read error may produce the germline difference seen at one junction end. The genes are TRBV28 and TRBJ2-7, with D possibly TRBD2 on 5 matching bases. This CDR3 is built from 11 residues. Per the germline V gene, CDR1 is MDHEN and CDR2 is SYDVKM. The CDR3 sequence: CASSGSRGSTF. Here the CDR3 DNA reads TGTGCCAGCAGTGGCTCCCGGGGTTCCACCTTC.

This clonotype came up a few times. The chain uses TRBV5-5 and TRBJ1-1, with D perhaps matching TRBD1 (6 bases). CDR3 size: 14 residues. With 4 bases removed from V and 2 bases from J, the gap between germline ends came to 12 bases. Per the germline V gene, CDR1 is SGHKS and CDR2 is YYEKEE (reference sequence). The chain's CDR3 is CASSLQGPNTEAFF. The CDR3 coding sequence is TGTGCCAGCAGCCTACAGGGCCCCAACACTGAAGCTTTCTTT.

This clonotype was detected many times. The chain recombines TRBV4-3 with TRBJ2-4; D is undetermined. Germline values: CDR1 LGHNA, CDR2 YSLEER. V was cut by 1 base and J by 8 bases, with 9 bases left in between. This CDR3 has 13 residues. The CDR3 loop reads CASSQGGRDIQYF. The CDR3 DNA reads TGCGCCAGCAGCCAAGGCGGCAGAGACATTCAGTACTTC.

This clonotype was seen ten or more times. This chain connects TRBV7-9 to TRBJ2-6; tentative D call: TRBD2 (5 bases). CDR1 and CDR2 from the germline V gene are SEHNR and FQNEAQ (reference sequence). The CDR3 consists of 18 residues. The V end lost 0 bases, the J end lost 0 bases, and 12 bases lay between the germline ends. The CDR3 DNA reads as TGTGCCAGCAGCTTAGCGAGGGCTCCTATCTCTGGGGCCAACGTCCTGACTTTC. Translated, it gives CASSLARAPISGANVLTF.

The rearrangement joins TRBV4-2 to TRBJ2-1; 12 nucleotides match TRBD2. The CDR3 length is 19 residues. Germline V lookup: CDR1 LGHNA, CDR2 YNFKEQ. Trimming took 1 base from V and 2 from J; bases not matched to a gene: 9. CDR3 loop: CASSQGVALAGGTYNEQFF. CDR3 nucleotides: TGTGCCAGCAGCCAAGGGGTCGCACTAGCGGGAGGTACCTACAATGAGCAGTTCTTC.

The rearrangement links TRBV7-2 to TRBJ2-1; D not certain. V was pared by 1 base and J by 7 bases, with 5 bases between. Germline CDR1 SGHTA, CDR2 FQGNSA. The CDR3 is 12 amino acids. CDR3 nucleotides: TGTGCCAGCAGCTTAGGGGTGAATGAGCAGTTCTTC. This codes for CASSLGVNEQFF. Full variable domain (outside the CDR3, taken from reference TRBV7-2 and TRBJ2-1): GAGVSQSPSNKVTEKGKDVELRCDPISGHTALYWYRQSLGQGLEFLIYFQGNSAPDKSGLPSDRFSAERTGGSVSTLTIQRTQQEDSAVYLCASSLGVNEQFFGPGTRLTVL.

This clonotype has just a few counts. The V gene is TRBV5-1, the J gene TRBJ1-1; 7 positions agree with TRBD1. V lost 4 bases to trimming and J lost 2 bases; unmatched junction nucleotides: 5. The CDR3 has 14 amino acids. Per the germline V gene, CDR1 is SGHRS and CDR2 is YFSETQ. The CDR3 loop reads CASSTGQQNTEAFF. The DNA for the CDR3 is TGCGCCAGCAGCACGGGACAGCAAAACACTGAAGCTTTCTTT.

This clonotype showed up many times. The gene calls are TRBV7-2 and TRBJ2-5; D unclear. The germline V and J ends were trimmed by 5 bases and 4 bases, with 8 bases remaining between them. The germline gives CDR1 SGHTA, CDR2 FQGNSA. This CDR3 has 12 residues. CDR3 in amino acids: CASSPTRETQYF. The CDR3 nucleotides read TGTGCCAGCAGCCCGACCAGAGAGACCCAGTACTTC.

The chain combines TRBV6-6 with TRBJ2-7, with 10 bases aligning to TRBD2. Trimming took 6 bases from V and 1 from J; bases not matched to a gene: 0. Germline-derived CDR1 and CDR2 are MNHNY and SVGAGI (reference sequence). The CDR3 contains 13 residues. CDR3 sequence: CASRAGGSYEQYF. The CDR3 region has the DNA TGTGCCAGCAGAGCGGGGGGGTCCTACGAGCAGTACTTC.

This clonotype was seen many times. V usage is TRBV10-3 and J usage is TRBJ2-7, with 7 bases identical to TRBD1. This CDR3 comprises 15 residues. Losses at the gene ends were 0 bases for V and 4 bases for J; bases not matched to a gene: 6. Germline V gene data show CDR1 as ENHRY and CDR2 as SYGVKD. As DNA, the CDR3 is TGTGCCATCAGTGAGTCTGGCGGACAGGCATACGAGCAGTACTTC. It codes for CAISESGGQAYEQYF.

The chain combines TRBV19 with TRBJ2-4; D unclear. This CDR3 comprises 11 residues. Per the germline V gene, CDR1 is LNHDA and CDR2 is SQIVND (reference sequence). With 4 bases removed from V and 8 bases from J, the gap between germline ends came to 6 bases. The CDR3 DNA reads as TGTGCCAGTAGTAGTGGGGACATTCAGTACTTC. Its translation is CASSSGDIQYF.

This clonotype was detected many times. V usage is TRBV7-2 and J usage is TRBJ1-5, with D unclear. V dropped 1 base and J dropped 3 bases, with 10 bases sitting between them. Germline V gene sequence: CDR1 SGHTA, CDR2 FQGNSA. This CDR3 is built from 15 residues. CDR3 residues: CASSLENHPNQPQHF. DNA for the CDR3: TGTGCCAGCAGCTTAGAAAACCACCCCAATCAGCCCCAGCATTTT. The entire variable domain, with the rest obtained from reference TRBV7-2 and TRBJ1-5, is as follows: GAGVSQSPSNKVTEKGKDVELRCDPISGHTALYWYRQSLGQGLEFLIYFQGNSAPDKSGLPSDRFSAERTGGSVSTLTIQRTQQEDSAVYLCASSLENHPNQPQHFGDGTRLSIL.

This chain links TRBV9 with TRBJ1-1; 7 positions match TRBD1. With 4 bases clipped from V and 3 bases from J, the junction kept 6 bases outside the gene matches. The CDR3 is 14 residues long. The germline V gene encodes CDR1 SGDLS and CDR2 YYNGEE. CDR3 amino acids: CASSRGGSDTEAFF. CDR3 bases: TGTGCCAGCAGCAGAGGGGGCTCGGACACTGAAGCTTTCTTT.

This clonotype was found many times. This chain joins TRBV6-1 and TRBJ1-5, with TRBD1 as a possible D gene (5 bases). Trimming stripped 7 bases from V and 5 bases from J, with 15 bases between. The CDR3 has 14 residues. Germline CDR1 is MNHNS and CDR2 is SASEGT. The CDR3: CASIPTGGDQPQHF. The CDR3 DNA follows: TGTGCCAGCATCCCCACGGGGGGGGATCAGCCCCAGCATTTT.

This clonotype was counted only a few times. The chain is built from TRBV7-2 and TRBJ2-2; 7 bases are a match to TRBD1. There are 15 residues in the CDR3. The germline V gene encodes CDR1 SGHTA and CDR2 FQGNSA. Trimming at V came to 0 bases and at J to 5 bases, leaving 3 bases not matched to a gene. The CDR3, as DNA: TGTGCCAGCAGCTTAGCACAGGGGAGAACCGGGGAGCTGTTTTTT. This gives the protein CASSLAQGRTGELFF.